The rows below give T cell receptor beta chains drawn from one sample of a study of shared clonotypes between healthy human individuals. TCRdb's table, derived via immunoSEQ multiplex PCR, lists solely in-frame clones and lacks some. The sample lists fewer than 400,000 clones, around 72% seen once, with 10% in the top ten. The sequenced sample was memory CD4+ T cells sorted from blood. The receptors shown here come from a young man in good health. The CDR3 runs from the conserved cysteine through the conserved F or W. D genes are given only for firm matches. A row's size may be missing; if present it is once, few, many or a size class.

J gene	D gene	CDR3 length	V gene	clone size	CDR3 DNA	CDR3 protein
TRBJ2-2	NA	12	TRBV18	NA	TGTGCCAGCTCCACAGACACCGGGGAGCTGTTTTTT	CASSTDTGELFF
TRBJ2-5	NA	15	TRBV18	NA	TGTGCCAGCTCACCCTATCAAGGACAGAGAGAGACCCAGTACTTC	CASSPYQGQRETQYF
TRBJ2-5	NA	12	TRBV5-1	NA	TGCGCCAGCAGCTTAAGACAAGAGACCCAGTACTTC	CASSLRQETQYF
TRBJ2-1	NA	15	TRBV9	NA	TGTGCCAGCAGCGTAGCGGGAGAAGGCTACAATGAGCAGTTCTTC	CASSVAGEGYNEQFF
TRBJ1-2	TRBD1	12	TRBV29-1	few	TGCAGCGTGACAGGGACAGGCTATGGCTACACCTTC	CSVTGTGYGYTF
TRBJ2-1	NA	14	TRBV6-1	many	TGTGCCAGCAGTGAATTGAAGGGAAACAATGAGCAGTTCTTC	CASSELKGNNEQFF
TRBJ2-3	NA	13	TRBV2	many	TGTGCCAGCAGTGAAACAAGCACAGATACGCAGTATTTT	CASSETSTDTQYF
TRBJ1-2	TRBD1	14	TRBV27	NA	TGTGCCAGCAGTCCACATGACAGGGGGCAAGGCTACACCTTC	CASSPHDRGQGYTF
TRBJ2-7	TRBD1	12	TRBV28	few	TGTGCCAGCAGTGGACAGGGATACGAGCAGTACTTC	CASSGQGYEQYF
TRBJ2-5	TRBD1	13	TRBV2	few	TGTGCCAGTAAGGGACAGTCCGCAGAGACCCAGTACTTC	CASKGQSAETQYF
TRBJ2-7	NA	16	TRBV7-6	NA	TGTGCCAGCAGCCTGGGGGGGGCGGCTAGCTCCTACGAGCAGTACTTC	CASSLGGAASSYEQYF
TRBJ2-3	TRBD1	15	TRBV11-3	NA	TGTGCCAGCAGCTCGGGACAGGTTAGCACAGATACGCAGTATTTT	CASSSGQVSTDTQYF
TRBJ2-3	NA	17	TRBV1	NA	TGCACCAGCAGCCATCCCCGTAAAACTTGTAGCACAGATACGCAGTATTTT	CTSSHPRKTCSTDTQYF
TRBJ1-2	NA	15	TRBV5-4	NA	TGTGCCAGCAGCTTGGACGGGACGGCGCACTATGGCTACACCTTC	CASSLDGTAHYGYTF
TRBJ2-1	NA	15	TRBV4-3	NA	TGCGCCAGCAGCCAAAGTAGACTCAGGGGAGGGGAGCAGTTCTTC	CASSQSRLRGGEQFF
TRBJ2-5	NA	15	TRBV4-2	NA	TGTGCCACCCGCCGCAAACCGGGACCCGGAGAGACCCAGTACTTC	CATRRKPGPGETQYF
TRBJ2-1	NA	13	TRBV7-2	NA	TGTGCCAGCAAACGACTGAATTACAATGAGCAGTTCTTC	CASKRLNYNEQFF